Each of the 9 T cell receptor beta chains below was sequenced from the same sample in a study of blood T cell repertoires in COVID-19. This table comes from immunoSEQ multiplex PCR, and its TCRdb copy is limited to in-frame clones, with some not included. The repertoire includes approximately 110,000 clones, around nine tenths of them detected once, and 8.4% sits in the top ten. Sequencing was carried out using peripheral blood. These TCRs come from a woman aged 70-85 years who had recovered from COVID-19.

This sequence joins TRBV4-2 and TRBJ2-4; a possible D gene is TRBD1 (5 bases). Germline V gives CDR1 LGHNA, CDR2 YNFKEQ. This CDR3 comprises 15 residues. Deletions cut 6 bases from V and 0 bases from J, with 12 bases between. CDR3: CASRMAGLAKNIQYF. Written as DNA, the CDR3 is TGTGCCAGCAGAATGGCAGGGCTAGCCAAAAACATTCAGTACTTC.

The chain carries TRBV28 and TRBJ2-5, with a possible D match to TRBD2 (6 bases). V was shortened by 6 bases and J by 1 base, with 12 bases between the two germline ends. From germline, CDR1 is MDHEN and CDR2 SYDVKM. The CDR3 has 14 residues. The CDR3 DNA reads as TGTGCCAGCAGACTTCCGGGACTCCAAGAGACCCAGTACTTC. Translated: CASRLPGLQETQYF.

The chain is built from TRBV28 and TRBJ2-1; 8 nucleotides align to TRBD1. This CDR3 is built from 16 residues. Germline CDR1 MDHEN, CDR2 SYDVKM. The ends lost 3 bases at V and 7 bases at J; junction bases unmatched: 11. The CDR3 loop is CASSLEAGGVWNEQFF. CDR3 bases: TGTGCCAGCAGTTTGGAGGCAGGGGGCGTGTGGAATGAGCAGTTCTTC.

The genes are TRBV7-8 and TRBJ1-4; no reliable D call. Germline V gives CDR1 SGHVS, CDR2 FQNEAQ. V lost 3 bases, J lost 6 bases, and 11 bases lay in between. The CDR3 is 14 residues long. Here the CDR3 DNA reads TGTGCCAGCAGCTTTCGGGTATCGGATGAAAAACTGTTTTTT. Translated: CASSFRVSDEKLFF.

The rearrangement links TRBV29-1 to TRBJ2-4, with D perhaps matching TRBD2 (7 bases). The CDR3 spans 16 residues. Per germline, CDR1 SQVTM and CDR2 ANQGSEA. V lost 5 bases, J lost 2 bases, and 19 bases lay in between. The CDR3 loop is CSVRGGPLLPKNIQYF. In DNA form, the CDR3 reads TGCAGCGTTAGGGGGGGCCCACTGCTCCCCAAAAACATTCAGTACTTC.

The chain couples TRBV6-5 to TRBJ2-6; D ambiguous. Germline CDR1 is MNHEY and CDR2 is SVGAGI. V lost 5 bases and J 3 bases, leaving 11 bases between the germline ends. This CDR3 region has 15 residues. CDR3 in amino acids: CASSRVGRGANVLTF. CDR3 bases: TGTGCCAGCAGTCGCGTTGGGCGTGGGGCCAACGTCCTGACTTTC.

The gene calls are TRBV5-1 and TRBJ2-7; possibly TRBD2 for D (6 bases). Germline CDR1 and CDR2: SGHRS and YFSETQ. The V end was cut by 3 bases, the J end by 4 bases, with 8 bases between. The CDR3 is 12 residues long. This CDR3 is CASSSRGYEQYF. The CDR3 bases are TGCGCCAGCAGCTCCCGGGGGTACGAGCAGTACTTC.

V gene TRBV28 combines with J gene TRBJ1-6, with TRBD1 as a possible D gene (6 bases). This CDR3 has 16 amino acids. Germline V gene lookup returns CDR1 MDHEN and CDR2 SYDVKM. Trimming stripped 4 bases from V and 13 bases from J, with 23 bases between. The CDR3 sequence is CASSSTPGLEGGPLHF. CDR3 nucleotides: TGTGCCAGCAGTTCCACCCCGGGACTTGAGGGGGGGCCCCTCCACTTT.

The chain has TRBV11-2 and TRBJ1-1; tentatively, D is TRBD1 (6 bases). V lost 4 bases to trimming and J lost 2 bases, with 11 bases between them. Germline CDR1 is SGHAT and CDR2 is FQNNGV. The CDR3 sequence is 14 residues long. The CDR3: CASSSRQANTEAFF. The CDR3 nucleotides read TGTGCCAGCAGCTCGAGACAGGCAAACACTGAAGCTTTCTTT.